Below, 7 T cell receptor beta chains from the same sample are listed, as sequenced in a study of T cell responses to AZD1222 COVID-19 vaccine. Produced via immunoSEQ multiplex PCR; TCRdb's table is partial and in-frame only. The sample records roughly 100,000 clones, about nine tenths being singletons. Material: peripheral blood, obtained on day 0 of AZD1222 vaccination. All receptors come from an adult in good health.

V gene TRBV5-1 combines with J gene TRBJ2-7; D may correspond to TRBD1 or TRBD2 (5 bases each). The germline gives CDR1 SGHRS, CDR2 YFSETQ. CDR3 size: 15 residues. Trimming shortened V by 2 bases and J by 0 bases, and 12 bases separated the two germline ends. In nucleotides, the CDR3 is TGCGCCAGCAGCTTAACCAGGGACGTCTCCTACGAGCAGTACTTC. This codes for CASSLTRDVSYEQYF.

The sample holds a few counts of this clone. The chain has TRBV10-1 and TRBJ2-2, with a weak D call TRBD2 (5 bases). The germline V gene encodes CDR1 WNHNN and CDR2 SYGVQD (reference sequence). The V end lost 6 bases, the J end lost 3 bases, and 14 bases lay between the germline ends. The CDR3 is made up of 15 amino acids. In nucleotides, the CDR3 is TGCGCCAGCAGAGAATCCCTCGGGGACACCGGGGAGCTGTTTTTT. Protein product: CASRESLGDTGELFF.

The V gene is TRBV9, the J gene TRBJ2-1; 8 nucleotides agree with TRBD2. Germline V lookup: CDR1 SGDLS, CDR2 YYNGEE. This CDR3 region has 16 residues. The J segment lost 2 bases and the V segment lost 3 bases, leaving 7 bases of the junction unmatched. The CDR3 is CASSEGAGEPYNEQFF. The CDR3, as DNA: TGTGCCAGCAGCGAAGGAGCGGGAGAACCCTACAATGAGCAGTTCTTC.

The chain carries TRBV5-4 and TRBJ2-1, with 7 positions matching TRBD1. The V segment lost 2 bases and the J segment 0 bases; nucleotides outside the gene matches: 2. The CDR3 spans 15 residues. The germline V gene has CDR1 SGHNT and CDR2 YYREEE (reference sequence). The CDR3 DNA reads as TGTGCCAGCAGCTTTGGGACAGCCTCCTACAATGAGCAGTTCTTC. Its translation: CASSFGTASYNEQFF.

The V call is TRBV30, the J call TRBJ2-2, with D perhaps TRBD1 (6 bases). The V gene lost 2 bases and the J gene lost 6 bases, with 13 bases spanning the gap. This CDR3 has 14 residues. The germline V gene has CDR1 GTSNPN and CDR2 SVGIG (reference sequence). The CDR3 sequence is CAWSHNRVPGELFF. The CDR3 bases are TGTGCCTGGAGTCATAACAGGGTTCCCGGGGAGCTGTTTTTT.

The chain couples TRBV29-1 to TRBJ2-1; the D is unclear. The CDR3 extends over 11 amino acids. CDR1 is SQVTM and CDR2 is ANQGSEA in the germline V gene. The V and J ends lost 4 bases and 3 bases respectively, with 4 bases between them. In DNA, the CDR3 is TGCAGCGTTGTCGTCTACAATGAGCAGTTCTTC. It yields the protein CSVVVYNEQFF.

V is TRBV30 and J is TRBJ1-2; D may be TRBD1 (5 bases). CDR1 is GTSNPN and CDR2 is SVGIG in the germline V gene (reference sequence). V gave up 3 bases and J gave up 4 bases, with 12 bases separating them. There are 13 residues in the CDR3. DNA of the CDR3: TGTGCCTGGAGGAGGGGCCAGGGCTATGGCTACACCTTC. It yields the protein CAWRRGQGYGYTF.